The clone carrying this T cell receptor beta chain was picked up a small number of times. What it binds is not known. TCRdb fed the RT-PCR reads into MiXCR, producing one record per CDR3 protein. The sample comprises 500,000 to 600,000 distinct CDR3 sequences, approximately 10% of which are singletons, and more than 8.5% rests with the top ten. These data come from a study of response to subunit inactivated influenza vaccine. The CDR3 is made up of 16 amino acids. With 0 bases clipped from V and 10 bases from J, the junction kept 12 bases outside the gene matches. Germline V lookup: CDR1 LGHNT, CDR2 FRNRAP. Study-wide results and limits: It was the authors' suggestion that each seasonal influenza vaccination recruits few new T cells.

The chain has TRBV12-5 and TRBJ2-1; 7 nucleotides agree with TRBD1. Sequencing used PBMCs from blood, obtained on the day of vaccination. This TCR was recovered from a man between 45 and 60 years old who received an inactivated influenza vaccine. The CDR3 sequence: CASGLVLGTGVDEQFF. The CDR3 bases are TGTGCTAGTGGTTTGGTACTAGGCACAGGGGTGGACGAGCAGTTCTTC.